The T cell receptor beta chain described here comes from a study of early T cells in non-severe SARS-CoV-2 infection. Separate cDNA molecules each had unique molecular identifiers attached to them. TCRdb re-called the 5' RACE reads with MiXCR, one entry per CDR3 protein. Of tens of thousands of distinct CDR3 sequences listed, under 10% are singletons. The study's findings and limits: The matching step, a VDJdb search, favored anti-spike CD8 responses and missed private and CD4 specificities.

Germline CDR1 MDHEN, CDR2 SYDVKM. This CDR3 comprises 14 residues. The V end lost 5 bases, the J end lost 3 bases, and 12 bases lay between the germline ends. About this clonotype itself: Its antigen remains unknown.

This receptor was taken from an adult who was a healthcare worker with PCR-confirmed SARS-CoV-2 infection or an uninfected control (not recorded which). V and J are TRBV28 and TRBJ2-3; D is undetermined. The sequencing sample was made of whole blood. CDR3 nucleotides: TGTGCCAGCAGTAGGGTTTCCTCGACAGATACGCAGTATTTT. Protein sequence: CASSRVSSTDTQYF. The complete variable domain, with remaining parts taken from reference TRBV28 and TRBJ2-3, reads DVKVTQSSRYLVKRTGEKVFLECVQDMDHENMFWYRQDPGLGLRLIYFSYDVKMKEKGDIPEGYSVSREKKERFSLILESASTNQTSMYLCASSRVSSTDTQYFGPGTRLTVL.